This is a list of T cell receptor beta chains from one sample in a study of T cell responses to AZD1222 COVID-19 vaccine. TCRdb keeps only in-frame clones here, not all; method: immunoSEQ multiplex PCR. The sample carries some 100,000 clones, roughly nine tenths recorded once. The sequencing here drew on peripheral blood, taken on day 0 of AZD1222 vaccination. These receptor sequences come from an adult in good health. CDR3s include the opening cysteine and the closing phenylalanine or tryptophan. The order of the fields is V gene, D gene, clone size, J gene, CDR3 DNA, CDR3 protein. A D gene is named only where the DNA matches it firmly. Clone size, where shown, is once, few, many, or a class for clones that have expanded.

TRBV11-1	-	-	TRBJ1-1	TGTGCCAGCAGCTTAAGTTTTGTATGGGACGCAGAAGCTTTCTTT	CASSLSFVWDAEAFF
TRBV5-1	-	once	TRBJ2-7	TGCGCCAGCAGCTTGGAACCTCTCTACGAGCAGTACTTC	CASSLEPLYEQYF
TRBV12-3/TRBV12-4	TRBD1	-	TRBJ1-1	TGTGCCAGCAGAACCGGGACAGGTGAAGCTTTCTTT	CASRTGTGEAFF
TRBV12-3/TRBV12-4	TRBD1	-	TRBJ1-1	TGTGCCAGCAGGGAGGGACAGTTAGAAGCTTTCTTT	CASREGQLEAFF
TRBV16	TRBD1	-	TRBJ2-7	TGTGCCAGCAGCCAGATCGGACAGGCAGATTCGGACGAGCAGTACTTC	CASSQIGQADSDEQYF
TRBV4-2	-	-	TRBJ2-3	TGTGCCAGCAGCCCCCACCAAAAGGTAGATACGCAGTATTTT	CASSPHQKVDTQYF
TRBV19	-	-	TRBJ2-7	TGTGCCAGAACCTCAGGGATTTCTTACGAGCAGTACTTC	CARTSGISYEQYF
TRBV29-1	-	-	TRBJ1-1	TGCAGCGTTGAAGGAGTTGGGGGGCGCGACACTGAAGCTTTCTTT	CSVEGVGGRDTEAFF
TRBV28	TRBD1	-	TRBJ1-1	TGTGCCAGCAGTGGACAGGGGACCAACACTGAAGCTTTCTTT	CASSGQGTNTEAFF
TRBV19	TRBD1	-	TRBJ2-7	TGTGCCAGTAGTCTATACCGGGACAGCTACTACGAGCAGTACTTC	CASSLYRDSYYEQYF
TRBV14	TRBD1	-	TRBJ1-6	TGTGCCAGCAGCCGCAGCGAAAGTGGGACAGGAGACTCTTGGGAACCGAATTCACCCCTCCACTTT	CASSRSESGTGDSWEPNSPLHF
TRBV7-8	-	many	TRBJ1-2	TGTGCCAGCAGCTTAATTGGAGGGGGGTACATTAACTATGGCTACACCTTC	CASSLIGGGYINYGYTF
TRBV6-5	-	-	TRBJ1-3	TGTGCCAGCAGTTACGGGGACTTCTCTGGAAACACCATATATTTT	CASSYGDFSGNTIYF
TRBV23-1	TRBD1	-	TRBJ1-6	TGCGCCAGCAGTCGGGACAGGGGGCGATCTAAGAATTCACCCCTCCACTTT	CASSRDRGRSKNSPLHF
TRBV5-1	-	-	TRBJ1-5	TGCGCCAGCAGCTTCGAATCAGGGAACAATCAGCCCCAGCATTTT	CASSFESGNNQPQHF
TRBV2	-	once	TRBJ2-5	TGTGCCAGCAGTGTCTTTAAGCTCCCTCAAGAGACCCAGTACTTC	CASSVFKLPQETQYF
TRBV5-1	-	-	TRBJ1-1	TGCGCCAGCAGCTTGTGGGGAAACACTGAAGCTTTCTTT	CASSLWGNTEAFF
TRBV5-6	-	-	TRBJ1-1	TGTGCCAGCAGCTTCATCGCCGTCACGGGACCCCGGAACACTGAAGCTTTCTTT	CASSFIAVTGPRNTEAFF
TRBV11-2	-	-	TRBJ1-1	TGTGCCAGCAGCTCCAGACCGACGAACACTGAAGCTTTCTTT	CASSSRPTNTEAFF
TRBV5-1	-	-	TRBJ2-1	TGCGCCAGCAGCTTGGCGAGCGGGTACAATGAGCAGTTCTTC	CASSLASGYNEQFF
TRBV5-1	-	-	TRBJ1-4	TGCGCCAGCAGCCAAGAGGCAACTAATGAAAAACTGTTTTTT	CASSQEATNEKLFF
TRBV3-1/TRBV3-2	-	-	TRBJ2-1	TGTGCCAGCACCCGACTGGATGAGCAGTTCTTC	CASTRLDEQFF
TRBV28	TRBD1	-	TRBJ1-2	TGTGCCAGCAGTCTCCGGGACAGGGATTGGTATGGCTACACCTTC	CASSLRDRDWYGYTF
TRBV4-1	-	-	TRBJ1-2	TGCGCCAGCAGCCAGGAACCTGCTGAAAACTATGGCTACACCTTC	CASSQEPAENYGYTF
TRBV5-1	TRBD1	once	TRBJ1-4	TGCGCCAGCAGGCCCGGGACAGGCGGAGAAAAACTGTTTTTT	CASRPGTGGEKLFF
TRBV7-9	TRBD1	-	TRBJ1-2	TGTGCCAGCAGCACAGACAGGCGTGGACAGGGGGCTTTATTCCTCGCCTATGGCTACACCTTC	CASSTDRRGQGALFLAYGYTF
TRBV3-1/TRBV3-2	TRBD1	-	TRBJ1-1	TGTGCCAGCAGCCAGCAGGGGGCGGAAGCTTTCTTT	CASSQQGAEAFF
TRBV6-1	-	-	TRBJ1-5	TGTGCCAGCAGTGAAAGGAGGCTGGATCCTTATCAGCCCCAGCATTTT	CASSERRLDPYQPQHF
TRBV3-1/TRBV3-2	-	-	TRBJ1-2	TGTGCCAGCAGCCAAGGTTCAAGGTTGTATCTTTATGGCTACACCTTC	CASSQGSRLYLYGYTF
TRBV6-5	-	-	TRBJ2-5	TGTGCCAGCAGTTACCACTTTGGGGCGGGGGAGACCCAGTACTTC	CASSYHFGAGETQYF
TRBV2	-	-	TRBJ2-3	TGTGCCAGCGGGGGGGCTGTTCAGACAGATACGCAGTATTTT	CASGGAVQTDTQYF
TRBV20-1	-	many	TRBJ1-2	TGCAGATCGGACAGTTACTATGGCTACACCTTC	CRSDSYYGYTF
TRBV29-1	TRBD2	-	TRBJ2-5	TGCAGCGTTGACCGGCCACGGACAGGGGCAACTAGCGGGAGGGGCGGGCAAGAGACCCAGTACTTC	CSVDRPRTGATSGRGGQETQYF
TRBV5-1	-	once	TRBJ1-3	TGCGCCAGCAGCTTGACCGGATCTGGAAACACCATATATTTT	CASSLTGSGNTIYF
TRBV5-8	-	-	TRBJ1-3	TGTGCCAGCAGCTTGGAGAGGGGAAACACCATATATTTT	CASSLERGNTIYF
TRBV27	-	-	TRBJ1-2	TGTGCCAGCAGTTTATGGGGGGGCGAGAATGGCTACACCTTC	CASSLWGGENGYTF
TRBV5-1	-	-	TRBJ2-5	TGCGCCAGCAGCTTGGGATATGGCAGGGCTAGAGAGACCCAGTACTTC	CASSLGYGRARETQYF
TRBV7-6	-	-	TRBJ1-6	TGTGCCAGCAGCTTAGACGCAGGAACAAATTCACCCCTCCACTTT	CASSLDAGTNSPLHF
TRBV6-5	-	-	TRBJ2-1	TGTGCCAGCAATTCCCAGGAGTGGAATGAGCAGTTCTTC	CASNSQEWNEQFF
TRBV20-1	-	-	TRBJ1-6	TGCAGTGCTAGTGGGGCCTCCCACCGTGCTTCACCCCTCCACTTT	CSASGASHRASPLHF
TRBV9	TRBD2	-	TRBJ2-5	TGTGCCAGCAGCGTCACGACTAGCGGGACCCAAGAGACCCAGTACTTC	CASSVTTSGTQETQYF
TRBV11-2	-	-	TRBJ1-2	TGTGCCAGCAGATCTATAAGTGTCAGGCGCTTCTATGGCTACACCTTC	CASRSISVRRFYGYTF
TRBV7-9	-	-	TRBJ1-5	TGTGCCAGCAGCCTCGCGGGGGGCTATCAGCCCCAGCATTTT	CASSLAGGYQPQHF
TRBV2	TRBD1	once	TRBJ1-1	TGTGCCAGCAGTGGGGGACAGGGGTGGACTGAAGCTTTCTTT	CASSGGQGWTEAFF
TRBV11-2	TRBD1	-	TRBJ1-2	TGTGCCAGCAGCTTAGAGGAGGGGGCGCTTGGCTACACCTTC	CASSLEEGALGYTF
TRBV14	-	-	TRBJ1-2	TGTGCCAGCAGCCAAGTAGGGAGCTATGGCTACACCTTC	CASSQVGSYGYTF
TRBV5-1	TRBD2	once	TRBJ2-7	TGCGCCAGCAGAGCCTTTAGCGGGGGGAATTACGAGCAGTACTTC	CASRAFSGGNYEQYF
TRBV5-1	TRBD2	-	TRBJ2-5	TGCGCCAGCAGCAGGGCTAGCGGGCAGAGGGTTTGGGAGACCCAGTACTTC	CASSRASGQRVWETQYF
TRBV7-9	TRBD1	-	TRBJ1-4	TGTGCCAGCAGGGGTCACCAGGGGGAGTTATTTAGTGAAAAACTGTTTTTT	CASRGHQGELFSEKLFF
TRBV11-1	-	-	TRBJ2-7	TGTGCCAGCAGCTTAGCACAGTATTCCTACGAGCAGTACTTC	CASSLAQYSYEQYF
TRBV5-1	-	-	TRBJ2-7	TGCGCCAGCAGCTTGGTACTGGCGGCCCCATCCTACGAGCAGTACTTC	CASSLVLAAPSYEQYF
TRBV5-4	TRBD1	many	TRBJ2-1	TGTGCCAGCAGCCAAAGGGACAGGGGTTACAATGAGCAGTTCTTC	CASSQRDRGYNEQFF
TRBV28	TRBD1	-	TRBJ2-7	TGTGCCAGCAGTTTTTTGACAGGGGGCTTGTACGAGCAGTACTTC	CASSFLTGGLYEQYF